The sequence of this TCR beta chain was determined in a study of blood T cell repertoires in COVID-19. V lost 6 bases, J lost 4 bases, and 7 bases stayed unmatched. CDR1 and CDR2 (germline): LNHDA, SQIVND (reference sequence). The CDR3 loop spans 15 amino acids. Only in-frame clones appear in the TCRdb table, and some are missing; sequencing was by immunoSEQ multiplex PCR. In the table there are under 200,000 clones, approximately 90% of which are singletons. The specimen sequenced was peripheral blood. This clonotype originated in a man between 18 and 35 years old with active or convalescent COVID-19. The chain uses TRBV19 and TRBJ2-5; 11 nucleotides agree with TRBD1. DNA of the CDR3: TGTGCCAGTAGCACCGCCGGGACAGGGGGAGAGACCCAGTACTTC. It specifies CASSTAGTGGETQYF.